This T cell receptor beta chain appears in the sequencing data of a study of cytomegalovirus exposure and HLA in healthy donors. Study findings and constraints: Later, TCR association rates were found to vary by HLA locus, highest for DRB1 and lowest for HLA-C.

The PCR made use of 60 Vbeta and 13 Jbeta primers. Sequenced by immunoSEQ multiplex PCR; TCRdb stores in-frame clones only, minus some. Seen here are roughly 150,000 clones, roughly 82% observed once, and the top ten hold 6.5% to 9%. V gave up 3 bases and J gave up 0 bases, with 15 bases separating them. CDR1 and CDR2 (germline): SGHVS, FNYEAQ. This CDR3 has 17 residues. Turning to this clone: The antigen remains undetermined.

This chain links TRBV7-6 with TRBJ1-3, with D unresolved. The clonotype was recovered from a man aged 25-45 years in good health and CMV-seronegative. The specimen was PBMCs. The CDR3 DNA sequence: TGTGCCAGCAGCTTCAGTACATCCGTAAGCTCTGGAAACACCATATATTTT. Residues: CASSFSTSVSSGNTIYF.